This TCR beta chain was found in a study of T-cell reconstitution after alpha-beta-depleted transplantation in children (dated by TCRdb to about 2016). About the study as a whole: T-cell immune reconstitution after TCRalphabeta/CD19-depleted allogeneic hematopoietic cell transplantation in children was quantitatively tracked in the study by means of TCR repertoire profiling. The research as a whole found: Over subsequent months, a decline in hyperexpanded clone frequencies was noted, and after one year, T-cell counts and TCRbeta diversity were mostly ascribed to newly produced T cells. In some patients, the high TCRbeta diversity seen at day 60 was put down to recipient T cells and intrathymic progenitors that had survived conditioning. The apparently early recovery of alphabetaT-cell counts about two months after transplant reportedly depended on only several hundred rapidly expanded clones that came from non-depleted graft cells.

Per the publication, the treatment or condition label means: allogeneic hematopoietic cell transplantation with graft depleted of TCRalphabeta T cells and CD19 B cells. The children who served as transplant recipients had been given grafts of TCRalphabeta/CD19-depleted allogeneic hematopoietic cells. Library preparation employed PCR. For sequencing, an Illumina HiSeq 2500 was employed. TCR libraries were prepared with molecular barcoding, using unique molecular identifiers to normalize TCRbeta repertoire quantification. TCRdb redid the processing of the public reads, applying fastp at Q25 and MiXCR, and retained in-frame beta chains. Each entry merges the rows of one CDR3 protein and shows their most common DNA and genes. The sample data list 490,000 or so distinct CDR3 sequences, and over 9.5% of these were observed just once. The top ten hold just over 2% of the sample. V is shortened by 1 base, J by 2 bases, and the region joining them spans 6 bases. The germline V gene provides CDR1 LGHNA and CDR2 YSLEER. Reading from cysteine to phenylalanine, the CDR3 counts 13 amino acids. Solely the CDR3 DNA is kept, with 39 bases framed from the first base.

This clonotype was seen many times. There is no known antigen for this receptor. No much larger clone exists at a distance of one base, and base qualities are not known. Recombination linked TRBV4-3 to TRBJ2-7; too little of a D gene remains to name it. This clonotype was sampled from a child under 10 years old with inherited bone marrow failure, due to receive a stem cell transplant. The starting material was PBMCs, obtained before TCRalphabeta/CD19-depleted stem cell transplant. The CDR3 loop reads CASSQGSAYEQYF. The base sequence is TGCGCCAGCAGCCAAGGTTCTGCCTACGAGCAGTACTTC.